The rows below give T cell receptor beta chains drawn from one sample of a study of CXCR3-negative and CXCR3-positive naive CD8 T cells. Each CDR3 protein gets one entry in TCRdb, which reprocessed the 5' RACE reads and gives no DNA. In all, the sample yields roughly 40,000 distinct CDR3 sequences. Sequences were obtained from memory CD8+ T cells from blood. The receptors originated from a human donor in good health. Some clones in this sample may be carry-over from other donors' samples. The CDR3 runs from the conserved cysteine through the conserved F or W. Clone size is given for some rows only: seen once, a few or many times, or a class if the clone is expanded.

v_call	clone_size	j_call	cdr3_aa
TRBV11-2	-	TRBJ2-7	CASSLGGDRREQFF
TRBV20-1	-	TRBJ2-7	CSARDLAGGIEEQYF
TRBV11-2	medium-sized	TRBJ2-7	CASSSLTGGSYEQYF
TRBV20-1	-	TRBJ1-2	CSARIPGDTYGYTF
TRBV3-1	-	TRBJ1-2	CASSPSMALYGYTF
TRBV11-2	-	TRBJ1-1	CASSPTNTEAFF
TRBV29-1	medium-sized	TRBJ1-2	CSDRTAKPFGYTF
TRBV30	-	TRBJ2-7	CAWEQIAGGYEQYF
TRBV10-3	-	TRBJ2-3	CAISEPTGSGTDTQYF
TRBV7-9	-	TRBJ2-5	CASSPRTPTWETQYF
TRBV6-1	-	TRBJ1-3	CASGGSTSGNTIYF
TRBV19	-	TRBJ2-1	CASRPFGDSFYNEQFF